These 15 T cell receptor beta chains were sequenced from one sample in a study of shared clonotypes between healthy human individuals. Generated by immunoSEQ multiplex PCR, the TCRdb table keeps only in-frame clones and is missing some. Here the sample spans a few hundred thousand clones, less than 98% being singletons. The sample was naive CD4+ T cells sorted from blood. Sample subset: CD45RA+ positively selected. The receptor source for this set is a woman aged 25 to 39 in good health.

The rearrangement uses TRBV28 and TRBJ2-7; 8 bases fit TRBD2. The length of the CDR3 is 16 residues. CDR1 is MDHEN and CDR2 is SYDVKM in the germline V gene. Unmatched junction bases numbered 11, after V lost 4 bases and J lost 3 bases. The CDR3 sequence: CASSSPGERESYEQYF. The CDR3 DNA sequence: TGTGCCAGCAGTTCTCCCGGGGAGCGGGAGAGCTACGAGCAGTACTTC.

In its sample, this clone was seen a few times. V is TRBV28 and J is TRBJ2-7; D remains unclear. The V end lost 8 bases, the J end lost 0 bases, and 20 bases lay between the germline ends. Germline V gene data show CDR1 as MDHEN and CDR2 as SYDVKM. The CDR3 has 16 residues. The CDR3 region is CASQPQELRSSYEQYF. CDR3 sequence (DNA): TGTGCCAGCCAGCCCCAGGAGCTAAGGAGCTCCTACGAGCAGTACTTC.

The rearrangement links TRBV5-4 to TRBJ1-5; perhaps TRBD1 as D (6 bases). The CDR3 covers 17 residues. Trimming left V 0 bases short and J 0 bases short, with 13 bases between. Germline V gene sequence: CDR1 SGHNT, CDR2 YYREEE (reference sequence). CDR3 nucleotides: TGTGCCAGCAGCTTGGTTAGGGGGTTCCTTAGCAATCAGCCCCAGCATTTT. It yields the protein CASSLVRGFLSNQPQHF.

The rearrangement uses TRBV30 and TRBJ1-4; D gene ambiguous. The CDR3 length is 12 residues. Per germline, CDR1 GTSNPN and CDR2 SVGIG (reference sequence). Trimming took 2 bases from V and 2 from J, leaving 3 bases between them. The CDR3 spells CAWSMTNEKLFF. CDR3 sequence (DNA): TGTGCCTGGAGTATGACTAATGAAAAACTGTTTTTT.

This chain joins TRBV19 and TRBJ2-3; D gene unclear. Germline CDR1 reads LNHDA; CDR2 reads SQIVND (reference sequence). This CDR3 region has 14 residues. V lost 5 bases and J 0 bases, leaving 9 bases between the germline ends. The DNA of the CDR3 is TGTGCCAGTAGTCCCACAGCTAGCACAGATACGCAGTATTTT. Translated: CASSPTASTDTQYF.

The chain combines TRBV30 with TRBJ2-7; 9 bases match TRBD2. Germline assignment: CDR1 GTSNPN and CDR2 SVGIG (reference sequence). The CDR3 totals 13 residues. The junction had 6 bases not matched to a gene; V was cut back by 3 bases and J by 6 bases. CDR3: CAWSVAGGLEQYF. The CDR3, as DNA: TGTGCCTGGAGCGTCGCGGGAGGGCTCGAGCAGTACTTC.

This chain joins TRBV18 and TRBJ2-7, with 10 bases matching TRBD1. V was clipped by 2 bases and J by 5 bases; unmatched bases: 6. The CDR3 is made up of 15 amino acids. Germline CDR1 and CDR2: KGHSH and LQKENI. Here the CDR3 reads CASSPRGQGKNEQYF. CDR3 DNA sequence: TGTGCCAGCTCACCAAGGGGACAGGGGAAGAACGAGCAGTACTTC.

This clone occurred once. This chain joins TRBV2 and TRBJ2-1, with 7 bases matching TRBD1. Germline CDR1 reads SNHLY; CDR2 reads FYNNEI. J was trimmed by 7 bases and V by 6 bases; bases with no gene match: 15. This CDR3 is 16 amino acids long. The CDR3 here is CASRLTQGTGRNEQFF. The CDR3 nucleotides are TGTGCCAGCAGGTTAACACAGGGGACCGGTAGGAATGAGCAGTTCTTC.

This clone was seen once. V usage is TRBV7-9 and J usage is TRBJ2-1; D gene uncertain. With 6 bases removed from V and 8 bases from J, the gap between germline ends came to 17 bases. CDR1 is SEHNR and CDR2 is FQNEAQ in the germline V gene (reference sequence). This CDR3 is built from 14 residues. The chain's CDR3 is CASSLGQAWDEQFF. The CDR3 coding sequence is TGTGCCAGCAGTCTAGGCCAGGCTTGGGATGAGCAGTTCTTC.

This clone was detected only once. This chain uses TRBV7-3 with TRBJ2-7; possibly TRBD2 for D (6 bases). From germline, CDR1 is SGHTA and CDR2 FQGTGA. V was cut by 4 bases and J by 4 bases, with 26 bases left in between. This CDR3 region has 18 residues. CDR3 sequence reads: CASSSLNNEGGGLYEQYF. DNA of the CDR3: TGTGCCAGCAGCTCCCTCAATAACGAGGGAGGTGGGCTTTACGAGCAGTACTTC.

This sequence joins TRBV28 and TRBJ1-2; 12 bases line up with TRBD1. The germline gives CDR1 MDHEN, CDR2 SYDVKM. The CDR3 runs to 15 residues. The V and J ends lost 6 bases and 7 bases, in that order; junction bases with no gene match: 9. The CDR3 nucleotides are TGTGCCAGCAGAAAAAGGGACAGGGGGCGAGGTGGCTACACCTTC. Translated: CASRKRDRGRGGYTF.

The chain couples TRBV5-8 to TRBJ2-1; 9 bases agree with TRBD2. V was clipped by 4 bases and J by 3 bases; unmatched bases: 5. The CDR3 extends over 15 amino acids. Germline V gene data show CDR1 as SGHTS and CDR2 as YDEGEE. The CDR3 reads CASSPGTSHYNEQFF. CDR3 sequence (DNA): TGTGCCAGCAGCCCCGGGACTAGCCACTACAATGAGCAGTTCTTC.

The chain combines TRBV2 with TRBJ2-1, with 10 bases that match TRBD2. This CDR3 comprises 16 residues. With V trimmed by 0 bases and J by 6 bases, 5 bases remained unmatched. CDR1 and CDR2 from the germline V gene are SNHLY and FYNNEI. The CDR3 spells CASSEAGWTSGNEQFF. The CDR3 DNA is TGTGCCAGCAGTGAAGCAGGTTGGACTAGCGGCAATGAGCAGTTCTTC.

The V and J genes are TRBV19 and TRBJ2-2; possible D gene TRBD2, 5 bases. This CDR3 is built from 15 residues. V lost 7 bases to trimming and J lost 0 bases, with 12 bases between them. Germline CDR1 and CDR2: LNHDA and SQIVND (reference sequence). The CDR3 reads CASNTRRPNTGELFF. DNA of the CDR3: TGTGCCAGTAATACTAGACGGCCGAACACCGGGGAGCTGTTTTTT.

In nucleotides, the CDR3 is TGTGCCAGCAGCTTGACAGGGTTACCCCTCCACTTT. Its translation is CASSLTGLPLHF. V usage is TRBV5-4 and J usage is TRBJ1-6, with D tentatively TRBD1 (6 bases). With 1 base removed from V and 12 bases from J, the gap between germline ends came to 8 bases. The CDR3 is made up of 12 amino acids. The germline V gene encodes CDR1 SGHNT and CDR2 YYREEE (reference sequence).